This TCR beta chain was captured by sequencing in a study of T cells after posttransplantation cyclophosphamide. The study's findings and limits: Later post-transplant blood repertoires were often dominated by donor CD8+ memory clones. TRB clonality was highly associated with recipient CMV seropositivity and reactivation. Skin or GI-infiltrating T cells shared few TRB sequences with blood.

With respect to this clone: The antigen is unknown.

Here immunoSEQ multiplex PCR was the method, and the copy in TCRdb shows in-frame clones only, minus some. This sample carries tens of thousands of clones, 86% of them seen once, and the ten largest clones take about 2.6%. Germline CDR1 and CDR2: MDHEN and SYDVKM. The CDR3 is 15 amino acids. V was trimmed by 6 bases and J by 6 bases, leaving 18 bases between them. Sequenced sample: PBMCs. The origin of this receptor is a man younger than 45 with a blood cancer, CMV-positive, and with a related stem cell donor. The genes are TRBV28 and TRBJ1-5; D is possibly TRBD1 (5 bases). The chain's CDR3 is CASSIIAGGVQPQHF. The CDR3 DNA reads as TGTGCCAGCAGCATCATAGCTGGGGGGGTTCAGCCCCAGCATTTT.